A single sample is the source of the 10 T cell receptor beta chains below, sequenced in a study of Ad26.COV2.S vaccination and SARS-CoV-2 variants. Sequencing was performed with immunoSEQ multiplex PCR; in TCRdb, only in-frame clones are kept and a portion is missing. The data show about 680,000 clones, with 70% to 90% seen just once and nearly 1.5% held by the top ten. Noted treatment: around 19 received Ad26.COV2.S at low or high dose, single or two shots; about 5 received placebo; per-sample allocation not given. The samples date from day 63 after the first vaccine or placebo injection. The sample consisted of peripheral blood, taken in a trial of Ad26.COV2.S vaccine versus placebo. These receptors were taken from a person between 18 and 59 years old who received the Ad26.COV2.S COVID-19 vaccine or a placebo.

The rearrangement joins TRBV27 to TRBJ1-6; D is unresolved. The CDR3 contains 14 residues. Germline loops: CDR1 MNHEY, CDR2 SMNVEV (reference sequence). Trimming stripped 7 bases from V and 0 bases from J, with 7 bases between. Here the CDR3 reads CASKPTSYNSPLHF. The CDR3 nucleotides are TGTGCCAGCAAACCAACCTCCTATAATTCACCCCTCCACTTT.

The chain combines TRBV3-1 (or the pseudogene TRBV3-2) with TRBJ2-7, with 10 bases identical to TRBD2. Trimming cost V 4 bases and J 0 bases; bases outside gene matches: 3. Germline V gene sequence: CDR1 LGHDT, CDR2 YNNKEL (reference sequence). The CDR3 contains 15 residues. This CDR3 reads CASSPGLAASYEQYF. The CDR3 DNA reads as TGTGCCAGCAGCCCCGGACTAGCGGCCTCCTACGAGCAGTACTTC.

The chain joins TRBV18 to TRBJ1-4; 7 bases match TRBD1. After removal of 2 bases from V and 0 bases from J, the junction contained 6 bases not matched to a gene. Germline values: CDR1 KGHSH, CDR2 LQKENI. The CDR3 length is 17 residues. CDR3 in amino acids: CASSPGNRGATNEKLFF. CDR3 DNA sequence: TGTGCCAGCTCACCAGGAAACAGGGGAGCAACTAATGAAAAACTGTTTTTT.

J is TRBJ1-2 and V is TRBV5-1; the D is unclear. The CDR3 is 15 amino acids. V was clipped by 4 bases and J by 1 base, with 14 bases between them. Germline V gives CDR1 SGHRS, CDR2 YFSETQ. As DNA, the CDR3 is TGCGCCAGCAGCCCCGCCACCCATAATAACTATGGCTACACCTTC. It yields the protein CASSPATHNNYGYTF.

V gene TRBV6-6 combines with J gene TRBJ2-7; 9 bases map to TRBD2. V lost 4 bases to trimming and J lost 4 bases; unmatched junction nucleotides: 8. CDR3 length equals 15 residues. CDR1 is MNHNY, CDR2 SVGAGI, per germline (reference sequence). The CDR3 bases are TGTGCCAGCAGTTCGCCGGGACTAGCAACGTACGAGCAGTACTTC. Its translation is CASSSPGLATYEQYF.

This sequence joins TRBV2 and TRBJ1-1; unclear D gene. The ends were cut back, 8 bases at V and 0 bases at J, with 10 bases in the middle. Per the germline V gene, CDR1 is SNHLY and CDR2 is FYNNEI. The CDR3 is 13 amino acids. The CDR3 DNA is TGTGCCAGCGCGATCGAGATGAACACTGAAGCTTTCTTT. Its translation: CASAIEMNTEAFF.

The rearrangement joins TRBV7-8 to TRBJ2-5, with 8 bases fitting TRBD2. Germline trimming cut 2 bases from V and 5 bases from J; bases unmatched to any gene: 13. This CDR3 contains 17 residues. Germline V gene sequence: CDR1 SGHVS, CDR2 FQNEAQ. CDR3 sequence reads: CASSLRDWTSTLETQYF. The CDR3 DNA follows: TGTGCCAGCAGCTTAAGAGATTGGACTAGCACTTTGGAGACCCAGTACTTC.

The V gene is TRBV27, the J gene TRBJ2-3; TRBD1 aligns across 9 bases. The CDR3 length is 13 residues. With 6 bases clipped from V and 4 bases from J, the junction kept 2 bases outside the gene matches. In germline, CDR1 is MNHEY, CDR2 SMNVEV (reference sequence). The CDR3 is CASRWDRADTQYF. CDR3 in DNA: TGTGCCAGCAGATGGGACAGGGCAGATACGCAGTATTTT.

CDR3 nucleotide sequence: TGCGCCAGCAGCTTGGGGGTTGGAGCGGGAGGTGATACGCAGTATTTT. It encodes CASSLGVGAGGDTQYF. The chain couples TRBV5-1 to TRBJ2-3, with 9 bases matching TRBD2. CDR1 is SGHRS and CDR2 is YFSETQ in the germline V gene. With 0 bases clipped from V and 6 bases from J, the junction kept 8 bases outside the gene matches. CDR3 length: 16 residues. Supplemented by reference TRBV5-1 and TRBJ2-3, the full variable domain reads KAGVTQTPRYLIKTRGQQVTLSCSPISGHRSVSWYQQTPGQGLQFLFEYFSETQRNKGNFPGRFSGRQFSNSRSEMNVSTLELGDSALYLCASSLGVGAGGDTQYFGPGTRLTVL.

This clone appeared a few times. CDR3 DNA sequence: TGTGCCAGCAGCTTAAGCGGGGGAAGCTACGAGCAGTACTTC. This sequence encodes CASSLSGGSYEQYF. The chain employs TRBV7-9 and TRBJ2-7, with 8 bases that match TRBD2. The CDR3 loop spans 14 amino acids. Losses at the gene ends were 2 bases for V and 3 bases for J; bases not matched to a gene: 3. Germline V gives CDR1 SEHNR, CDR2 FQNEAQ (reference sequence). The variable domain in full, with the rest retrieved from reference TRBV7-9 and TRBJ2-7, is DTGVSQNPRHKITKRGQNVTFRCDPISEHNRLYWYRQTLGQGPEFLTYFQNEAQLEKSRLLSDRFSAERPKGSFSTLEIQRTEQGDSAMYLCASSLSGGSYEQYFGPGTRLTVT.